The rows below give T cell receptor beta chains drawn from one sample of a study of T cells after yellow fever vaccination. MiXCR, run by TCRdb on the 5' RACE reads, gives a single entry per CDR3 protein. The data contain 360,000 or so distinct CDR3 sequences, under 14% of them singletons. Sequenced here: PBMCs, sampled on the day of the first yellow fever vaccination. The receptors here all came from a man aged 18 to 30 who received the YFV17D yellow fever vaccine. The CDR3 runs from the conserved cysteine through the conserved F or W.

>TRBV7-6|TRBJ2-1
CASSLGTWGRSNEQFF
>TRBV7-2|TRBJ2-3
CASSSLAGGLADTQYF
>TRBV24-1|TRBJ2-2
CATSDLPGSGGELFF
>TRBV20-1|TRBJ2-3
CSDMGGATDTQYF
>TRBV10-3|TRBJ2-3
CAISERRDLRTDTQYF
>TRBV6-1|TRBJ1-2
CASSERTGIFYGYTF
>TRBV3-1|TRBJ2-1
CASTSLGQGVYEQFF
>TRBV12-3/TRBV12-4|TRBJ2-5
CASSLAERGQETQYF
>TRBV7-2|TRBJ2-2
CASSLATAWGAGELFF
>TRBV29-1|TRBJ1-5
CSVASNSNQPQHF
>TRBV20-1|TRBJ2-5
CSAVDTPGETQYF
>TRBV12-3/TRBV12-4|TRBJ2-2
CASRDRGVYTGELFF
>TRBV7-2|TRBJ1-1
CASSLGQGEAFF
>TRBV19|TRBJ1-2
CASSPTRGISYGYTF
>TRBV5-4|TRBJ2-5
CASSLGPGPQETQYF
>TRBV7-2|TRBJ1-4
CASSLVDWSATNEKLFF
>TRBV7-2|TRBJ2-5
CASSLLDSYFVTQYF
>TRBV13|TRBJ2-5
CASSQRGVYQETQYF
>TRBV7-3|TRBJ1-1
CASSKQGYGTEAFF
>TRBV12-3/TRBV12-4|TRBJ1-5
CASSLGQGVGKPQHF
>TRBV5-1|TRBJ2-7
CASSLNLNEQYF
>TRBV18|TRBJ1-1
CASSPDRSTEAFF
>TRBV2|TRBJ1-1
CASSERGTTEAFF
>TRBV5-4|TRBJ2-3
CASSPDRDDTPYF
>TRBV4-2|TRBJ1-2
CASSQERADIGYTF
>TRBV29-1|TRBJ2-5
CSVDGFQETQYF
>TRBV4-1|TRBJ2-6
CASSPTGGKGANVLTF
>TRBV7-8|TRBJ2-5
CASSYSGVPPQYF
>TRBV27|TRBJ2-7
CASSLDPWQGGVFLF
>TRBV13|TRBJ2-2
CASSLGRRGGRSGELFF
>TRBV4-1|TRBJ2-3
CASSQTVLADTQYF
>TRBV5-1|TRBJ2-4
CASSLDQGLHIQYF
>TRBV12-3/TRBV12-4|TRBJ1-3
CASSFKGIGNTIYF
>TRBV4-3|TRBJ1-5
CASSQDGRDNQPQHF
>TRBV7-9|TRBJ2-1
CASTPSAGGSGEQFF
>TRBV3-1|TRBJ2-5
CASSQDRRATQYF
>TRBV4-1|TRBJ1-1
CASRGTGQLNTEAFF
>TRBV10-2|TRBJ2-5
CASSDGGGETQYF
>TRBV7-6|TRBJ1-4
CASSPLNKAELFF
>TRBV7-3|TRBJ2-3
CASSLISGGSTDTQYF
>TRBV19|TRBJ1-1
CASTRTGSGAFF
>TRBV5-1|TRBJ2-5
CASSLGGTSDQETQYF
>TRBV5-1|TRBJ2-2
CASSLGGPTGELFF
>TRBV12-3/TRBV12-4|TRBJ1-5
CASSLNQGVDQPQHF
>TRBV7-3|TRBJ2-3
CASSPLGPDTDTQYF
>TRBV29-1|TRBJ2-1
CSVEQGSVNEQFF
>TRBV4-3|TRBJ2-3
CASSKRGDRATDTQYF
>TRBV7-9|TRBJ1-1
CASSPQGASNTEAFF
>TRBV24-1|TRBJ2-1
CATSDSFPQVSSYNEQFF
>TRBV5-6|TRBJ1-5
CASSRGTGLWTKNQPQHF
>TRBV2|TRBJ2-2
CASSELGPGPFPGELFF
>TRBV7-9|TRBJ2-3
CASKTYSTDTQYF
>TRBV25-1|TRBJ1-5
CASSGGPNQPQHF
>TRBV3-1|TRBJ2-2
CASSGLRQGTGELFF